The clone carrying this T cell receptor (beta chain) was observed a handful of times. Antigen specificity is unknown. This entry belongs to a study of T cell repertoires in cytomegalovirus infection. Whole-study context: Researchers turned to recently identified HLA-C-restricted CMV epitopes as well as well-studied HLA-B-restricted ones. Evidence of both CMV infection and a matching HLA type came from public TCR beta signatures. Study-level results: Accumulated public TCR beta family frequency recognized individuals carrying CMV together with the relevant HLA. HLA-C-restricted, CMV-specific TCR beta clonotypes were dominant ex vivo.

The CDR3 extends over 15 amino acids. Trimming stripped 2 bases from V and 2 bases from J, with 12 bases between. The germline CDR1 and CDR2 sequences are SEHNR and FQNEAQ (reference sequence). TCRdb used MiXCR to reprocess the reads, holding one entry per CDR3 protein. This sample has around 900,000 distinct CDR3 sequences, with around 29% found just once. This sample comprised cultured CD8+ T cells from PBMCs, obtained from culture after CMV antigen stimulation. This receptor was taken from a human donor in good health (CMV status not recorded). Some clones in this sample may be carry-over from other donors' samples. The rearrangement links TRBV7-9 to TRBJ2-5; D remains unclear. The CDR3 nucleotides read TGTGCCAGCAGCTTATATTGGTCAGGTCAAGAGACCCAGTACTTC. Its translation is CASSLYWSGQETQYF.